This T cell receptor (beta chain) was retrieved from a study of brain T cells in children with intractable seizures. Whole-study findings and limits: Viral specificity was inferred only from CDR3 similarity; HCMV serostatus was unknown.

Using immunoSEQ multiplex PCR, the repertoire was profiled, and TCRdb retains in-frame clones only, with some absent. The data contain over 95,000 clones, around 94% of them singletons. This CDR3 has 15 residues. Trimming pared 1 base from V and 6 bases from J, leaving 16 bases between. CDR1 MDHEN and CDR2 SYDVKM come from the germline V gene. Regarding this clone: As yet, its antigen is unknown.

The rearrangement links TRBV28 to TRBJ2-7; D tentatively fits TRBD1 or TRBD2 (5 bases each). The TCR sequence derives from a boy younger than two with hemimegalencephaly and intractable seizures. This specimen consisted of peripheral blood, obtained at surgery. CDR3 in DNA: TGTGCCAGCAGTTTATTGTCCGGGGCCCCGTTCGAGCAGTACTTC. Residues: CASSLLSGAPFEQYF.